One sample yielded the 5 T cell receptor beta chains listed below, sequenced in a study of Ad26.COV2.S vaccination and SARS-CoV-2 variants. The table came from immunoSEQ multiplex PCR; TCRdb's copy has only in-frame clones and leaves some out. The sample yields about 350,000 clones, more than 75% seen once. The treatment is: roughly 18 received Ad26.COV2.S at low or high dose, single or two shots; 5 received placebo; per-sample allocation not given. Sampling occurred on day 63 after the first vaccine or placebo injection. This specimen was peripheral blood, taken in a trial of Ad26.COV2.S vaccine versus placebo. All receptors derive from a person aged 18-60 years who received the Ad26.COV2.S COVID-19 vaccine or a placebo.

This chain joins TRBV3-1 (or the pseudogene TRBV3-2) and TRBJ1-6; TRBD1 aligns across 7 bases. Trimming at V came to 0 bases and at J to 8 bases, leaving 10 bases not matched to a gene. The germline V gene has CDR1 LGHDT and CDR2 YNNKEL (reference sequence). The CDR3 is made up of 17 amino acids. The CDR3, as DNA: TGTGCCAGCAGCCAAGATCCCTTTGACAGGGAGGATTCACCCCTCCACTTT. Translating gives CASSQDPFDREDSPLHF.

The rearrangement joins TRBV4-1 to TRBJ2-3; 13 nucleotides match TRBD2. This CDR3 region has 18 residues. Germline V gene lookup returns CDR1 MGHRA and CDR2 YSYEKL. V shed 2 bases, J shed 2 bases, and the junction held 7 bases outside the gene matches. The CDR3 reads CASSQYLGLAGDTDTQYF. CDR3 DNA: TGCGCCAGCAGCCAATACCTCGGACTAGCGGGAGACACAGATACGCAGTATTTT.

The V call is TRBV25-1, the J call TRBJ1-1; D might be TRBD1 (6 bases). Germline lookup yields CDR1 MGHDK and CDR2 SYGVNS. Between the trimmed V and J ends, which lost 4 bases and 7 bases, there was a span of 16 bases. The CDR3 runs 14 residues. The CDR3 coding sequence is TGTGCCAGCAGTGTTAGTCAGGGGCCTCGTGAAGCTTTCTTT. Protein sequence: CASSVSQGPREAFF.

This clone was observed a few times. The J gene is TRBJ2-5, the V gene TRBV4-3, with a tentative D call TRBD1 (5 bases). Trimming removed 3 bases at V and 7 bases at J, with 9 bases between. Germline-derived CDR1 and CDR2 are LGHNA and YSLEER. The CDR3 extends over 12 amino acids. The CDR3 nucleotides read TGCGCCAGCAGCCAGCATCAGGGGACCCAGTACTTC. Its translation: CASSQHQGTQYF.

This clone appeared a single time. The rearrangement uses TRBV19 and TRBJ1-1; no firm D call. Trimming removed 5 bases at V and 5 bases at J, with 12 bases between. Germline V gene lookup returns CDR1 LNHDA and CDR2 SQIVND (reference sequence). There are 13 residues in the CDR3. The DNA of the CDR3 is TGTGCCAGTAGTGCGTCTGTGGGGACTGAAGCTTTCTTT. Encoded protein: CASSASVGTEAFF.